This paragraph reports one T cell receptor beta chain. Its antigen remains unidentified. Deletions cut 5 bases from V and 3 bases from J, with 17 bases between. This CDR3 has 16 residues. Germline CDR1 and CDR2: SGHTA and FQGTGA. This entry comes from a study of T cell repertoires in cytomegalovirus infection. The overall study: Public TCR beta signature analysis indicated the presence of both CMV infection and matching HLA type.

TCRdb processed the reads anew with MiXCR; each CDR3 protein has one entry. This sample carries roughly 340,000 distinct CDR3 sequences, about 29% of them seen once, and the ten largest clones take around 20%. The sample consisted of cultured PBMCs, taken from culture after CMV antigen stimulation. The chain is built from TRBV7-3 and TRBJ2-1; perhaps TRBD2 as D (6 bases). The sequence came from a human donor in good health (CMV status not recorded). Some clones in this sample may be carry-over from other donors' samples. The CDR3 DNA reads as TGTGCCAGCAGCCCCCACCTTAGCGGAGACTACAATGAGCAGTTCTTC. Residues: CASSPHLSGDYNEQFF.